The entry that follows covers one T cell receptor beta chain sequence. Its antigen remains unknown. V was shortened by 6 bases and J by 9 bases, with 15 bases between the two germline ends. Germline V gene lookup returns CDR1 MDHEN and CDR2 SYDVKM. The CDR3 sequence is 14 residues long. The data are from a study of T cell responses to AZD1222 COVID-19 vaccine. Across the whole study: Recipients boosted at about 4 weeks or about 12 weeks are pooled.

The data were produced by immunoSEQ multiplex PCR, yet TCRdb's version contains in-frame clones alone and is incomplete. The data contain more than 95,000 clones, 85% to 90% of them singletons. General observations from the study: Spike-specific TCR breadth and depth went up after people got two AZD1222 doses. Unmutated variant regions reportedly attract nearly half of all spike-specific TCRs. CD4 TCRs linked to vaccination spanned spike, dominating at 160-218 and 743-854.

The rearrangement uses TRBV28 and TRBJ1-6; D may be TRBD1 (5 bases). This receptor was obtained from an adult in good health. This material consisted of peripheral blood, taken on day 0 of AZD1222 vaccination. The CDR3 coding sequence is TGTGCCAGCAGCCCCGGAGGTAGGGGTTCACCCCTCCACTTT. Translation: CASSPGGRGSPLHF.